The sequence of this T cell receptor beta chain was determined in a study of blood T cell repertoires in COVID-19. Overall study: Sites in the United States, Italy and Spain provided acute and convalescent COVID-19 samples.

CDR3 length equals 15 residues. The junction had 6 bases not matched to a gene; V was cut back by 4 bases and J by 5 bases. In germline, CDR1 is SEHNR, CDR2 FQNEAQ (reference sequence). Authors' processing steps: Amplified reference gene primers provided the basis for estimating nucleated cell counts. The table came from immunoSEQ multiplex PCR; TCRdb's copy has only in-frame clones and leaves some out. The V and J calls and the clone size are those of that table, but D and trimming were determined from the DNA. This table holds roughly 120,000 clones, around 80% found once. This chain connects TRBV7-9 to TRBJ2-2; 8 nucleotides agree with TRBD1. The sequencing input was peripheral blood. The source is a man aged 65 to 85 with acute or convalescent COVID-19. The chain's CDR3 is CASSSFRGRTGELFF. The CDR3 region has the DNA TGTGCCAGCAGCTCCTTCAGGGGGCGGACCGGGGAGCTGTTTTTT.